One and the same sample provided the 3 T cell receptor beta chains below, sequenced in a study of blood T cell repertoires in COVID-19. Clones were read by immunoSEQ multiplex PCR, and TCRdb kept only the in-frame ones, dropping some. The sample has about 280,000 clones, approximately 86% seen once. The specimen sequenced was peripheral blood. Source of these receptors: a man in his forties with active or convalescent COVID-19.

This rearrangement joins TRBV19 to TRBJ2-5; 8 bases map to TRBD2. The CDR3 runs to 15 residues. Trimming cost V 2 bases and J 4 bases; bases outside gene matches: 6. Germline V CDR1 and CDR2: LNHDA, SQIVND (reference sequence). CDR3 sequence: CASSINNGRAETQYF. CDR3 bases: TGTGCCAGTAGTATAAATAACGGGAGGGCAGAGACCCAGTACTTC.

CDR3 nucleotide sequence: TGTGCCATCAGTGGGAGGGGTCTTAGCTCTGGGGCCAACGTCCTGACTTTC. It encodes CAISGRGLSSGANVLTF. The rearrangement uses TRBV10-3 and TRBJ2-6; tentatively, D is TRBD2 (6 bases). Germline loops: CDR1 ENHRY, CDR2 SYGVKD. The CDR3 sequence is 17 residues long. The V gene lost 4 bases and the J gene lost 0 bases, with 13 bases spanning the gap.

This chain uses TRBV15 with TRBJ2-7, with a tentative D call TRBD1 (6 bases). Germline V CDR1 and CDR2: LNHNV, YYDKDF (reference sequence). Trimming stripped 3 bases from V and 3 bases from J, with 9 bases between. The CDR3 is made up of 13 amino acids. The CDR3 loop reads CATSSGQNYEQYF. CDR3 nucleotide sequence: TGTGCCACCAGCAGCGGACAGAACTACGAGCAGTACTTC.